This TCR beta chain was found in a study of beta chain features in type 1 diabetes. Points from the study as a whole: VDJ junctions sequenced from type 1 diabetes patients showed fewer insertions and more deletions. Moderate but significant shortening of TCRB CDR3s was recorded in all four CD4+ subsets from Type 1 diabetes patients. The study notes PCR might favor shorter templates equally in patients and controls.

Every isolated RNA sample was fully reverse transcribed, so sequencing captured expressed TCRB transcripts. The table came from immunoSEQ multiplex PCR; TCRdb's copy has only in-frame clones and leaves some out. The sample has a few hundred thousand clones, around 13% seen once; the top ten hold around 0.019%. To note about this clone: The antigen remains undetermined.

The single heparinised draw taken from each donor contained around 100 mL of blood on average. This CDR3 has 16 amino acids. Trimming cost V 3 bases and J 2 bases; bases outside gene matches: 7. Germline CDR1 reads GTSNPN; CDR2 reads SVGIG (reference sequence). This TCR came from a man aged 25-40 years with type 1 diabetes. Source material: naive CD4+ T cells from blood. The chain couples TRBV30 to TRBJ2-7, with 13 bases that match TRBD2. CDR3 sequence reads: CAWSMTSGRTTYEQYF. The CDR3 DNA reads TGTGCCTGGAGCATGACTAGCGGGAGGACAACCTACGAGCAGTACTTC.